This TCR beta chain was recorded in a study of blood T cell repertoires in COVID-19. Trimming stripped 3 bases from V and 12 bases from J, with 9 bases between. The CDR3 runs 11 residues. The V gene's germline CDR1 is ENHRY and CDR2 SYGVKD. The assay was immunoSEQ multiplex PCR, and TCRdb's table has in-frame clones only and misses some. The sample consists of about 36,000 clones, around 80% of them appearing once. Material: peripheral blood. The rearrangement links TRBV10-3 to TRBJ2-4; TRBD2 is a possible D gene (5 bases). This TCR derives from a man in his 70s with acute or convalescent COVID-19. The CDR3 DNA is TGTGCCATCAGTGATGGGAGAGATCAGTACTTC. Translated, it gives CAISDGRDQYF.